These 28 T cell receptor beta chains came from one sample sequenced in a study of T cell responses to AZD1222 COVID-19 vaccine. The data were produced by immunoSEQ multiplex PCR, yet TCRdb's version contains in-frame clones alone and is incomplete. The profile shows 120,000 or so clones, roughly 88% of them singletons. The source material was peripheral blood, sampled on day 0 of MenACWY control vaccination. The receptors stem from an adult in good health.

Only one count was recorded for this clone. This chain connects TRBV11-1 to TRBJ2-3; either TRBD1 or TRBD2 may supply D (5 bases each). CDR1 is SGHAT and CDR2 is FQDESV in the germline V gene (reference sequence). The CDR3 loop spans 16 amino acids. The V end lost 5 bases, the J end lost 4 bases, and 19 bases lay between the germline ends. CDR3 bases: TGTGCCAGCAGCCCCCATCCGGGGCTCCGGGCAGATACGCAGTATTTT. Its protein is CASSPHPGLRADTQYF.

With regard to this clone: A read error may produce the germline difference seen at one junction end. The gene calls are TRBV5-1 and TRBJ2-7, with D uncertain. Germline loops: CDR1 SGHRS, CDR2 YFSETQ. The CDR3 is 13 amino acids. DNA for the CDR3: TGCGCCGGCAGCCCCAGTCGGGTTGGCGAGCAGTACTTC. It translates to CAGSPSRVGEQYF.

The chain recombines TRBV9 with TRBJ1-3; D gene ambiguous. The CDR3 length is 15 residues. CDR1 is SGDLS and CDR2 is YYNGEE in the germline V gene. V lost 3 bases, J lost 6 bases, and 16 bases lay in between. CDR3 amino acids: CASSAVPGTVNTIYF. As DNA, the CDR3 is TGTGCCAGCAGCGCCGTCCCGGGTACTGTAAACACCATATATTTT.

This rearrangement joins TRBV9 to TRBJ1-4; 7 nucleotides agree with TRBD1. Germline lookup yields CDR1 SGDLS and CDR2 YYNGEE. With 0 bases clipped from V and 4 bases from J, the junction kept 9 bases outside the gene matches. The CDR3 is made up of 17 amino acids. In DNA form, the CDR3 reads TGTGCCAGCAGCGTAGGGCCCCCGGGACAGTATAATGAAAAACTGTTTTTT. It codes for CASSVGPPGQYNEKLFF. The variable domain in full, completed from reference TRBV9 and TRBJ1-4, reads DSGVTQTPKHLITATGQRVTLRCSPRSGDLSVYWYQQSLDQGLQFLIQYYNGEERAKGNILERFSAQQFPDLHSELNLSSLELGDSALYFCASSVGPPGQYNEKLFFGSGTQLSVL.

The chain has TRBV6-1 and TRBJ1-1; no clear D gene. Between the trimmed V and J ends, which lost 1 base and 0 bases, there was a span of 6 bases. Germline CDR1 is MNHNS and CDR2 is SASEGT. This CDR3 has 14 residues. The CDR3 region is CASSEVGLNTEAFF. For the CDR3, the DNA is TGTGCCAGCAGTGAAGTAGGGCTGAACACTGAAGCTTTCTTT.

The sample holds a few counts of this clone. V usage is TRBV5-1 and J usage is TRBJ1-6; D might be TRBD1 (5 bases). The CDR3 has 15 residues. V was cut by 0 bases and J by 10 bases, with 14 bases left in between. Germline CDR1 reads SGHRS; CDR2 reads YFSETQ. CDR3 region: CASSLGGGDDSPLHF. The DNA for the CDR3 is TGCGCCAGCAGCTTGGGCGGGGGTGACGACTCACCCCTCCACTTT.

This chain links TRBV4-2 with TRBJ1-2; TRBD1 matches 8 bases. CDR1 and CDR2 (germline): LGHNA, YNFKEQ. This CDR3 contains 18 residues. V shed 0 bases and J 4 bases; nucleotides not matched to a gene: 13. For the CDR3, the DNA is TGTGCCAGCAGCCAAGATGTGGACAGGGCTACTAAAGGCTATGGCTACACCTTC. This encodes CASSQDVDRATKGYGYTF.

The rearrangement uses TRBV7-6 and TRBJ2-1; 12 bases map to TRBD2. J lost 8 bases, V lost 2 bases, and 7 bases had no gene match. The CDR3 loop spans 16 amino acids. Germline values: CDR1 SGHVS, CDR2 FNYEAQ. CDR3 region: CASSLTLAGGPYEQFF. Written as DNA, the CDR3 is TGTGCCAGCAGCTTAACGCTAGCGGGAGGGCCGTATGAGCAGTTCTTC.

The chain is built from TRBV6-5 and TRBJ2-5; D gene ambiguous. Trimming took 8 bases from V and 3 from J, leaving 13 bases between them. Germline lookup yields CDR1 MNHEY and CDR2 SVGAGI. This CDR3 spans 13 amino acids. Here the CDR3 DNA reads TGTGCCAGCCAACCCTTAGCTGAAGAGACCCAGTACTTC. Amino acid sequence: CASQPLAEETQYF.

The CDR3 DNA follows: TGCGCCAGCAGCCAGTCGACAGCCAGGAACACCGGGGAGCTGTTTTTT. Its translation: CASSQSTARNTGELFF. The rearrangement links TRBV4-3 to TRBJ2-2, with D perhaps matching TRBD1 (5 bases). V was cut by 3 bases and J by 1 base, with 12 bases left in between. The germline V gene encodes CDR1 LGHNA and CDR2 YSLEER. The CDR3 contains 16 residues.

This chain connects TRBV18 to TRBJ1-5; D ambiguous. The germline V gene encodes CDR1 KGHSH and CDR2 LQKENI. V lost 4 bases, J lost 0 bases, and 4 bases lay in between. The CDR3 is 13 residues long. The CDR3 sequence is CASSLGSNQPQHF. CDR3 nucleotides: TGTGCCAGCTCACTGGGTAGCAATCAGCCCCAGCATTTT.

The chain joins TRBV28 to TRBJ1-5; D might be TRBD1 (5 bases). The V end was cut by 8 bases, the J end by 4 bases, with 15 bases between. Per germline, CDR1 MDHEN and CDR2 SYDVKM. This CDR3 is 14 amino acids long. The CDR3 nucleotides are TGTGCCAGCGAATCAGGGATTGGGAATCAGCCCCAGCATTTT. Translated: CASESGIGNQPQHF.

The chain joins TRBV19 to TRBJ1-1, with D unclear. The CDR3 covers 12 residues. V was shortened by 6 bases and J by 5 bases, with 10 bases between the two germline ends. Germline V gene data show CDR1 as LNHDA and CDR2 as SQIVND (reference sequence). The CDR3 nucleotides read TGTGCCAGTAGCATCGGGAGAACTGAAGCTTTCTTT. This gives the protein CASSIGRTEAFF.

The CDR3 nucleotides are TGTGCCAGCAGAGAGCATCCAAATGCTGGGGGCTCGTCACCCACTTGGGTAGCGCAGTATTTT. It encodes CASREHPNAGGSSPTWVAQYF. This chain uses TRBV28 with TRBJ2-3; tentative D call: TRBD1 (6 bases). V was shortened by 6 bases and J by 10 bases, with 41 bases between the two germline ends. The CDR3 spans 21 residues. Germline V gene data show CDR1 as MDHEN and CDR2 as SYDVKM.

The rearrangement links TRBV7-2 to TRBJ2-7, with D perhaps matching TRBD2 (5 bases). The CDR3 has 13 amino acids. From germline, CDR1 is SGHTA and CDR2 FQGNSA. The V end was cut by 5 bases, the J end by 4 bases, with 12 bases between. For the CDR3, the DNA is TGTGCCAGCAGCCTCGAGGCGGGTTACGAGCAGTACGTC. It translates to CASSLEAGYEQYV.

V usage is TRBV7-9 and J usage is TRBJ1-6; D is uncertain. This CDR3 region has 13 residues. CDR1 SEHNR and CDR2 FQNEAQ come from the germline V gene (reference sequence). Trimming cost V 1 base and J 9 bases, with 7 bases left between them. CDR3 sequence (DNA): TGTGCCAGCAGCTTAGAGGGCCGTTCACCCCTCCACTTT. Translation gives CASSLEGRSPLHF.

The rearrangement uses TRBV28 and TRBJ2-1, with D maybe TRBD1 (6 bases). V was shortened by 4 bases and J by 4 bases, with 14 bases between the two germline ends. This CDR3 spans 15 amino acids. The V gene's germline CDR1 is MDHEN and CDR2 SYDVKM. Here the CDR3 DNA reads TGTGCCAGCAGTTCTCACGGGACAACTTACAATGAGCAGTTCTTC. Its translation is CASSSHGTTYNEQFF.

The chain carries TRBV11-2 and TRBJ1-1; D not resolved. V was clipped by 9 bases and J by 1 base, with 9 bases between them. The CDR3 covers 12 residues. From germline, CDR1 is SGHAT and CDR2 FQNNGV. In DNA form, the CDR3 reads TGTGCCAGTCTACCACGGAACACTGAAGCTTTCTTT. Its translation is CASLPRNTEAFF.

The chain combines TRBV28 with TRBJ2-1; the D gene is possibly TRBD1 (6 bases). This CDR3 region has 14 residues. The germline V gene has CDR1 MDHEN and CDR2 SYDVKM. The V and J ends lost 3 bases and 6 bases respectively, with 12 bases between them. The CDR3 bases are TGTGCCAGCAGTTTGGGGCAGGGGAGCAATGAGCAGTTCTTC. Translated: CASSLGQGSNEQFF.

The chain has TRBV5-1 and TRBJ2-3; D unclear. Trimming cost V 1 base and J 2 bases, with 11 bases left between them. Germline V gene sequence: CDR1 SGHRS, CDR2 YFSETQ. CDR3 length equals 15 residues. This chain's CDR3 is CASSLTVLNTDTQYF. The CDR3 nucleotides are TGCGCCAGCAGCTTGACCGTTCTAAACACAGATACGCAGTATTTT.

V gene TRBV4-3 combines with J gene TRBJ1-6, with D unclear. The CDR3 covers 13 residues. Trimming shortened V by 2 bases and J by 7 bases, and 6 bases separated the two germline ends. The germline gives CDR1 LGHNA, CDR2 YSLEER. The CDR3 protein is CASSQLNNSPLHF. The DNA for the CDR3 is TGCGCCAGCAGCCAACTAAACAATTCACCCCTCCACTTT.

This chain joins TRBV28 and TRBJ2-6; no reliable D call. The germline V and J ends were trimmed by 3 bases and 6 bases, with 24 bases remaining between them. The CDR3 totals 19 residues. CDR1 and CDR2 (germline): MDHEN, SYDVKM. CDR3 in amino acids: CASSFNRRPPLSTANVLTF. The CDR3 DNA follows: TGTGCCAGCAGTTTTAATCGTCGGCCACCGCTTAGTACGGCCAACGTCCTGACTTTC. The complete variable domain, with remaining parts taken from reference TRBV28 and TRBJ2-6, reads DVKVTQSSRYLVKRTGEKVFLECVQDMDHENMFWYRQDPGLGLRLIYFSYDVKMKEKGDIPEGYSVSREKKERFSLILESASTNQTSMYLCASSFNRRPPLSTANVLTFGAGSRLTVL.

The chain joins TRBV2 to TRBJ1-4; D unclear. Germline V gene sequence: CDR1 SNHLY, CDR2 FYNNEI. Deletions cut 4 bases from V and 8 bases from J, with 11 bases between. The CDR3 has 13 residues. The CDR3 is CASSGPGGEKLFF. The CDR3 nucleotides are TGTGCCAGCAGTGGCCCCGGCGGCGAAAAACTGTTTTTT.

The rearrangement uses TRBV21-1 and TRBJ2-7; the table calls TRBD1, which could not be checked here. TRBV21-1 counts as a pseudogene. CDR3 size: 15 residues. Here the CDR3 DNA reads TGTGCCAGCAGCAAAGTGAAGGACAGGGTCCACGAGCAGTACGTC. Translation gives CASSKVKDRVHEQYV.

CDR3 coding DNA: TGTGCCAGCAGCCTTAGCGGGAGGGGGCCCAGCTACGAGCAGTACTTC. Encoded protein: CASSLSGRGPSYEQYF. This sequence joins TRBV7-2 and TRBJ2-7, with TRBD2 matching 11 bases. This CDR3 spans 16 amino acids. Looked up from germline, CDR1 is SGHTA and CDR2 is FQGNSA. With V trimmed by 5 bases and J by 3 bases, 9 bases remained unmatched.

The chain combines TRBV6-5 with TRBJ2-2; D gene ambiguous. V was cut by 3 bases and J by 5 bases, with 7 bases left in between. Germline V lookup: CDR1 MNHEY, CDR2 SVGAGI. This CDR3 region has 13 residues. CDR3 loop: CASSYGDTGELFF. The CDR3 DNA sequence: TGTGCCAGCAGTTATGGGGATACCGGGGAGCTGTTTTTT.

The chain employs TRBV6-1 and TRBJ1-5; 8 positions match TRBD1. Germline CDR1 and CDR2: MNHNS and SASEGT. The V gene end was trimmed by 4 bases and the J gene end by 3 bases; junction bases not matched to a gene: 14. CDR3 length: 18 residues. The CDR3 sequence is CASSATPWTGTNNQPQHF. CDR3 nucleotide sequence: TGTGCCAGCAGTGCAACCCCATGGACAGGGACGAACAATCAGCCCCAGCATTTT.

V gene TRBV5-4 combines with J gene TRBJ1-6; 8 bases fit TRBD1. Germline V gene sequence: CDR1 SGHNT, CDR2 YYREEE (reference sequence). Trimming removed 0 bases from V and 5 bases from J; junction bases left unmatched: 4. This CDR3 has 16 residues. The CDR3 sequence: CASSLVGTGNNSPLHF. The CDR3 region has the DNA TGTGCCAGCAGCTTGGTTGGGACAGGAAATAATTCACCCCTCCACTTT.